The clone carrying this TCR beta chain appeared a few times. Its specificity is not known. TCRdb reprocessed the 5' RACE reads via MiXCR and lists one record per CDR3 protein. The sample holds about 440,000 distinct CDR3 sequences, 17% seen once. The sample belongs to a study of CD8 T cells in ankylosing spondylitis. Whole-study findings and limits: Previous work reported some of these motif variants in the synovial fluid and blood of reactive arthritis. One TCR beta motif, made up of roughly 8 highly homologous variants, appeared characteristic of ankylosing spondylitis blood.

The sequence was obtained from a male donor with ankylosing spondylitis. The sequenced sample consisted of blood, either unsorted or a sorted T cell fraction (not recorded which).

The CDR3: CASSLLLSGNTIYF. The CDR3 coding sequence is TGTGCCAGCAGCCTCTTGCTCTCTGGAAACACCATATATTTT. The chain joins TRBV7-6 to TRBJ1-3; no clear D gene. In germline, CDR1 is SGHVS, CDR2 FNYEAQ. This CDR3 comprises 14 residues. The V end was cut by 5 bases, the J end by 0 bases, with 8 bases between.